The TCR beta chain described here comes from a study of radiotherapy plus CTLA-4 blockade in lung cancer. Study-level information: Of all patients, approximately 19% responded objectively and about 30% showed disease control. Study findings and constraints: Blood-borne expansion of tumor-derived TCR clones followed radiotherapy plus ipilimumab.

Looked up from germline, CDR1 is MDHEN and CDR2 is SYDVKM. Between the trimmed V and J ends, which lost 8 bases and 5 bases, there was a span of 16 bases. The CDR3 consists of 13 residues. A note on this clone: Its cognate antigen is unknown.

The method was immunoSEQ multiplex PCR; TCRdb's version includes in-frame clones alone and lacks a portion of them. The sample holds 90,000 to 150,000 clones, around 75% seen once. This chain links TRBV28 with TRBJ2-7; possibly TRBD1 for D (6 bases). This specimen was peripheral blood, taken from a patient treated with radiotherapy plus ipilimumab. The receptor comes from a human donor with non-small cell lung cancer who had a partial response to radiotherapy plus ipilimumab. The CDR3, as DNA: TGTGCCAGCGGGGGACACGGGACGAACGAGCAGTACTTC. This gives the protein CASGGHGTNEQYF.